This is a list of T cell receptor beta chains from one sample in a study of shared clonotypes between healthy human individuals. Sequencing was performed with immunoSEQ multiplex PCR; in TCRdb, only in-frame clones are kept and a portion is missing. This sample has 850,000 to 1,200,000 clones, with roughly 80% found just once. Sequences were obtained from memory CD4+ T cells sorted from blood. The receptors were gathered from a man between 18 and 35 years old in good health. The CDR3 runs from the conserved cysteine through the conserved F or W. D genes are given only for firm matches. Clone size is stated in some rows and not others, as once, few, many or a class when expanded.

TRBV13,-,TRBJ2-2,many,CASSLGDRPYTGELFF,TGTGCCAGCAGCTTAGGGGACAGACCCTACACCGGGGAGCTGTTTTTT
TRBV5-6,-,TRBJ1-4,-,CASSLAGPNEKLFF,TGTGCCAGCAGCTTGGCCGGACCGAATGAAAAACTGTTTTTT
TRBV7-2,-,TRBJ2-5,-,CASSSRRGGVTETQYF,TGTGCCAGCAGCTCCCGAAGGGGGGGAGTTACGGAGACCCAGTACTTC
TRBV2,-,TRBJ2-6,once,CASTLGGTPSGANVLTF,TGTGCCAGCACCCTGGGTGGCACGCCTTCTGGGGCCAACGTCCTGACTTTC
TRBV30,-,TRBJ1-3,-,CAWSVEGSGNTIYF,TGTGCCTGGAGTGTAGAGGGGTCTGGAAACACCATATATTTT
TRBV19,-,TRBJ1-3,-,CASREGGSSGNTIYF,TGTGCCAGTAGGGAAGGCGGCAGCTCTGGAAACACCATATATTTT
TRBV27,-,TRBJ2-4,-,CASLGPAALNIQYF,TGTGCCAGCCTCGGACCAGCGGCATTAAACATTCAGTACTTC
TRBV25-1,-,TRBJ2-2,few,CASSTSGTLNTGELFF,TGTGCCAGCAGTACATCCGGGACACTTAACACCGGGGAGCTGTTTTTT
TRBV11-3,-,TRBJ1-2,-,CASSLEGSGYGYTF,TGTGCCAGCAGCCTCGAGGGGAGCGGCTATGGCTACACCTTC
TRBV4-1,-,TRBJ2-7,-,CASSQVAQRGAFYEQYF,TGCGCCAGCAGCCAGGTCGCCCAAAGAGGAGCCTTCTACGAGCAGTACTTC
TRBV27,TRBD1,TRBJ2-3,-,CASANRGSTDTQYF,TGTGCCAGCGCGAACAGGGGAAGCACAGATACGCAGTATTTT
TRBV7-9,-,TRBJ2-2,-,CASSPRDVETNTGELFF,TGTGCCAGCAGCCCGAGGGACGTCGAAACGAACACCGGGGAGCTGTTTTTT
TRBV29-1,TRBD2,TRBJ2-1,-,CSVAGDSGRVNEQFF,TGCAGCGTGGCCGGGGATAGCGGGAGGGTAAATGAGCAGTTCTTC
TRBV15,-,TRBJ1-3,-,CATSPERHISGNTIYF,TGTGCCACCAGCCCTGAGCGACACATCTCTGGAAACACCATATATTTT
TRBV5-1,TRBD1,TRBJ1-1,-,CASSLATGMNTEAFF,TGCGCCAGCAGCTTAGCGACAGGGATGAACACTGAAGCTTTCTTT
TRBV5-1,TRBD2,TRBJ2-3,-,CASSKTSGGTPSTDTQYF,TGCGCCAGCAGCAAGACTAGCGGGGGGACGCCTAGCACAGATACGCAGTATTTT
TRBV10-3,-,TRBJ2-1,few,CAIAVEARSEQFF,TGTGCCATCGCCGTGGAGGCACGGAGTGAGCAGTTCTTC
TRBV7-2,-,TRBJ2-2,-,CASSFFQGPSTGELFF,TGTGCCAGCAGCTTCTTCCAGGGGCCCTCCACCGGGGAGCTGTTTTTT
TRBV6-5,TRBD2,TRBJ2-7,-,CASSYGTSDTYEQYF,TGTGCCAGCAGTTACGGAACTAGCGATACCTACGAGCAGTACTTC
TRBV7-3,-,TRBJ1-1,-,CASSLRGENTEAFF,TGTGCCAGCAGCTTAAGAGGGGAGAACACTGAAGCTTTCTTT
TRBV19,TRBD2,TRBJ2-7,-,CASSIGAGVDEQYF,TGTGCCAGTAGTATAGGAGCGGGGGTCGACGAGCAGTACTTC
TRBV5-4,-,TRBJ2-5,-,CASSLGRETQYF,TGTGCCAGCAGCTTGGGGCGCGAGACCCAGTACTTC
TRBV10-3,-,TRBJ2-5,-,CAIKTGSRTQETQYF,TGTGCCATCAAGACCGGTAGCCGAACCCAAGAGACCCAGTACTTC
TRBV7-2,-,TRBJ1-2,-,CASSLFRTDYGYTF,TGTGCCAGCAGCTTATTCAGGACGGACTATGGCTACACCTTC
TRBV10-2,-,TRBJ2-7,-,CASSEPSTPPGYEQYF,TGCGCCAGCAGTGAACCCTCGACCCCGCCGGGTTACGAGCAGTACTTC
TRBV30,TRBD2,TRBJ2-5,-,CAWSPGLAGVGETQYF,TGTGCCTGGAGTCCCGGACTAGCGGGAGTAGGGGAGACCCAGTACTTC
TRBV11-1,-,TRBJ2-7,-,CASSSPGISYEQYF,TGTGCCAGCAGCTCCCCCGGGATCTCCTACGAGCAGTACTTC
TRBV4-1,TRBD1,TRBJ1-1,-,CASSQGGTGNTEAFF,TGCGCCAGCAGCCAGGGGGGGACAGGGAACACTGAAGCTTTCTTT
TRBV25-1,-,TRBJ2-3,-,CASSTVSTDTQYF,TGTGCCAGCAGTACGGTTAGTACAGATACGCAGTATTTT
TRBV6-1,TRBD2,TRBJ2-2,-,CASIRAGVDTGELFF,TGTGCCAGCATTCGAGCGGGGGTGGACACCGGGGAGCTGTTTTTT
TRBV5-1,-,TRBJ2-5,-,CASSLDVHETQYF,TGCGCCAGCAGCTTGGACGTTCACGAGACCCAGTACTTC
TRBV5-6,TRBD1,TRBJ2-3,once,CASSAIGTGGTDTQYF,TGTGCCAGCAGCGCAATCGGGACAGGGGGGACAGATACGCAGTATTTT
TRBV10-1,-,TRBJ2-1,-,CASSVGGEAEQFF,TGCGCCAGCAGTGTCGGAGGGGAGGCTGAGCAGTTCTTC
TRBV4-1,-,TRBJ2-3,-,CASSDPSEGVKDTQYF,TGCGCCAGCAGCGACCCGAGCGAGGGGGTGAAGGATACGCAGTATTTT
TRBV19,-,TRBJ1-2,once,CASKANYGYTF,TGTGCCAGTAAGGCGAACTATGGCTACACCTTC
TRBV6-5,-,TRBJ1-6,-,CASSYLGGYNSPLHF,TGTGCCAGCAGTTACCTTGGGGGCTATAATTCACCCCTCCACTTT
TRBV6-1,TRBD1,TRBJ2-5,-,CASSLTGTQETQYF,TGTGCCAGCAGTCTGACAGGGACCCAAGAGACCCAGTACTTC
TRBV5-1,TRBD2,TRBJ2-5,once,CASSLGAGAGETQYF,TGCGCCAGCAGCTTGGGAGCGGGAGCAGGAGAGACCCAGTACTTC
TRBV6-1,-,TRBJ2-7,-,CASSDLREQYF,TGTGCCAGCAGTGACTTGCGGGAGCAGTACTTC
TRBV7-9,-,TRBJ2-3,-,CASSLVADTQYF,TGTGCCAGCAGCTTAGTGGCAGATACGCAGTATTTT
TRBV11-3,-,TRBJ2-1,-,CASSLQGEYNEQFF,TGTGCCAGCAGCTTGCAAGGAGAATACAATGAGCAGTTCTTC
TRBV2,TRBD2,TRBJ2-7,few,CASSESRASGKYEQYF,TGTGCCAGCAGTGAATCACGGGCTAGCGGGAAGTACGAGCAGTACTTC
TRBV7-2,-,TRBJ1-6,-,CASSLWELNNSPLHF,TGTGCCAGCAGCTTATGGGAGCTTAATAATTCACCCCTCCACTTT
TRBV11-2,TRBD2,TRBJ2-1,-,CASSTGDSGFRGEQFF,TGTGCCAGCAGCACTGGGGATAGCGGGTTCCGGGGGGAGCAGTTCTTC
TRBV2,TRBD1,TRBJ2-7,-,CASSGTGVGYEQYF,TGTGCCAGCAGTGGGACAGGGGTGGGCTACGAGCAGTACTTC
TRBV19,-,TRBJ2-7,-,CASSIDDRSSYEQYF,TGTGCCAGTAGTATAGATGACAGAAGCTCCTACGAGCAGTACTTC
TRBV29-1,TRBD1,TRBJ1-1,many,CSVEQGKAEAFF,TGCAGCGTGGAACAGGGGAAGGCTGAAGCTTTCTTT
TRBV6-1,-,TRBJ1-2,-,CASSAKTFAYTF,TGTGCCAGCAGTGCTAAAACGTTTGCCTACACCTTC